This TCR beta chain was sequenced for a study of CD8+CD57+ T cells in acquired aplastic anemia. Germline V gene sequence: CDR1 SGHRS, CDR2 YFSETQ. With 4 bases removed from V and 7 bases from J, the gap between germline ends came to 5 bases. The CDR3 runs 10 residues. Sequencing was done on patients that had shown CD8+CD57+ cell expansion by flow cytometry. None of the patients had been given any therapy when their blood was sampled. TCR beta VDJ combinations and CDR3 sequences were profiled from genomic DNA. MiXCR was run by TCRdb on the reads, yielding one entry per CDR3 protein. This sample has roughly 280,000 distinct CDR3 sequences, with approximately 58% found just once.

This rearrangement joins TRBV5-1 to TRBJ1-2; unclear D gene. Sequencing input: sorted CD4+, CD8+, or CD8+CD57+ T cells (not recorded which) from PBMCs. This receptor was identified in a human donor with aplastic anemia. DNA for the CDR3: TGCGCCAGCAGCCCGTGTGGCTACACCTTC. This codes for CASSPCGYTF. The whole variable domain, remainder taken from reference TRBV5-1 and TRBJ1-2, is KAGVTQTPRYLIKTRGQQVTLSCSPISGHRSVSWYQQTPGQGLQFLFEYFSETQRNKGNFPGRFSGRQFSNSRSEMNVSTLELGDSALYLCASSPCGYTFGSGTRLTVV.